This T cell receptor beta chain was documented in a study of blood T cell repertoires in COVID-19. About the research overall: Collection of acute and convalescent COVID-19 samples took place in the United States, Italy and Spain. Nucleic acid was either cDNA or gDNA, and it came from T cells, B-cell-depleted T cells, or PBMCs.

In the original analysis: For nucleated cells, counts were estimated from reference gene primer amplification. Repertoires were generated with immunoSEQ multiplex PCR, while TCRdb's copy carries only in-frame clones and drops some. V and J calls and clone size are copied from that table; D and trimming were computed from the DNA. The sample includes approximately 56,000 clones, over 75% of them seen just once. The germline CDR1 and CDR2 sequences are MGHRA and YSYEKL. Deletions cut 4 bases from V and 1 base from J, with 12 bases between. The CDR3 consists of 15 residues. The Seattle patients, enrolled during active infection, were followed longitudinally.

The sequenced material came from peripheral blood. The V call is TRBV4-1, the J call TRBJ2-3; D is uncertain. This receptor was obtained from a woman aged 80 or over with COVID-19, enrolled during active disease. The CDR3 is CASSPVERGTDTQYF. CDR3 DNA: TGCGCCAGCAGCCCCGTCGAGCGCGGCACAGATACGCAGTATTTT.